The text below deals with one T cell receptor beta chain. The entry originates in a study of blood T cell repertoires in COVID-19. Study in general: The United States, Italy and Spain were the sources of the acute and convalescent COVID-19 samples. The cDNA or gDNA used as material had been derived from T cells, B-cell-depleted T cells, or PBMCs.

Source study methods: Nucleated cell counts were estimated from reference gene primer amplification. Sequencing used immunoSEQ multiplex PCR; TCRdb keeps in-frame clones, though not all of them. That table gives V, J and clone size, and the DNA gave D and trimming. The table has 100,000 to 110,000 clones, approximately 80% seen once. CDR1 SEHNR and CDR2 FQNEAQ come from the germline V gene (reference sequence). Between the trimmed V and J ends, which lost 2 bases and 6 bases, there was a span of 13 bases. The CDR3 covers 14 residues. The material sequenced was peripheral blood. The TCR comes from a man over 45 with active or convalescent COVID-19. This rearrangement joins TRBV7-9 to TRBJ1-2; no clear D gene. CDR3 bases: TGTGCCAGCAGCTTATGGACTGAAAAAGATGGCTACACCTTC. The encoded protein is CASSLWTEKDGYTF.